This TCR beta chain was retrieved from a study of T cell repertoires in cytomegalovirus infection. Across the whole study: Well-studied HLA-B-restricted epitopes and recently identified HLA-C-restricted epitopes of CMV were both used in the study. Through public TCR beta signatures, both CMV infection and matching HLA type were indicated.

TCRdb reprocessed the reads via MiXCR and lists one record per CDR3 protein. Here the sample spans about 700,000 distinct CDR3 sequences, around 35% being singletons. Findings of the study overall: Dominating the ex vivo response were TCR beta clonotypes that were CMV-specific and HLA-C-restricted. Cumulative public TCR beta family frequency identified carriers of CMV plus the relevant HLA.

The CDR3 is 14 residues long. Germline V CDR1 and CDR2: LNHDA, SQIVND (reference sequence). Trimming left V 5 bases short and J 4 bases short, with 11 bases between. There are a few counts of this clonotype. Its antigen is not known. This TCR came from a human donor in good health (CMV status not recorded). Some clones in this sample may be carry-over from other donors' samples. The starting material was cultured PBMCs, obtained from culture after CMV antigen stimulation. The chain links TRBV19 to TRBJ2-2; either TRBD1 or TRBD2 may fit D (6 bases each). CDR3 sequence reads: CASSAGHPTGELFF. Here the CDR3 DNA reads TGTGCCAGTAGTGCGGGACACCCCACCGGGGAGCTGTTTTTT. The full variable domain, rest sourced from reference TRBV19 and TRBJ2-2, is DGGITQSPKYLFRKEGQNVTLSCEQNLNHDAMYWYRQDPGQGLRLIYYSQIVNDFQKGDIAEGYSVSREKKESFPLTVTSAQKNPTAFYLCASSAGHPTGELFFGEGSRLTVL.